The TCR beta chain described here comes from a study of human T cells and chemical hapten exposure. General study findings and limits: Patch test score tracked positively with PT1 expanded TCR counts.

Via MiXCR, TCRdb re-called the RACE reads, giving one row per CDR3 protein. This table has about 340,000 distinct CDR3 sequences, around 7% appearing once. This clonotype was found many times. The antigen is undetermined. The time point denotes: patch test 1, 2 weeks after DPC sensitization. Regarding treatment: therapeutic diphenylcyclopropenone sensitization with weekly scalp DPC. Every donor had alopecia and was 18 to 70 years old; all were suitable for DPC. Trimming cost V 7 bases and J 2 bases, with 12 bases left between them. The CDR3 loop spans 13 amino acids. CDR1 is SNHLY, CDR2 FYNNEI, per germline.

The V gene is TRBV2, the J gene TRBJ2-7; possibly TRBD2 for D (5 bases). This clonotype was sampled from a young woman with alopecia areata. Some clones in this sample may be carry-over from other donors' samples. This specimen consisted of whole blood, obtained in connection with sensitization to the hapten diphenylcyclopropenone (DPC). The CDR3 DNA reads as TGTGCCAGCACCTTTCGGGGTCCCTACGAGCAGTACTTC. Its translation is CASTFRGPYEQYF.